This T cell receptor beta chain appears in the sequencing data of a study of blood T cell repertoires in COVID-19. This clone was recorded only once. Data came from immunoSEQ multiplex PCR; TCRdb stores just in-frame clones and leaves some out. The sample lists fewer than 250,000 clones; around 90% were seen once. There are 13 residues in the CDR3. Germline V gene sequence: CDR1 SGHVS, CDR2 FQNEAQ. V lost 3 bases and J lost 2, with 4 bases in between. Sequencing was carried out using peripheral blood. This clonotype originated in a man aged 55 to 69 with acute or convalescent COVID-19. V is TRBV7-8 and J is TRBJ2-2; D uncertain. The CDR3 region is CASSFLNTGELFF. The CDR3 DNA sequence: TGTGCCAGCAGCTTCTTAAACACCGGGGAGCTGTTTTTT.